This TCR beta chain was sequenced for a study of blood T cell repertoires in COVID-19. Germline CDR1 SEHNR, CDR2 FQNEAQ (reference sequence). Trimming took off 5 bases at V and 1 base at J, with 11 bases between the two ends. The CDR3 is 14 amino acids. Assay: immunoSEQ multiplex PCR; the TCRdb copy retains only in-frame clones and omits some. The table lists roughly 150,000 clones, around 89% of them singletons. The sequencing input was peripheral blood. The chain carries TRBV7-9 and TRBJ2-5; a weak D match, TRBD2 (6 bases). This clonotype was obtained from a man aged 60 to 69 with acute or convalescent COVID-19. In nucleotides, the CDR3 is TGTGCCAGCAGCCAGCGGCGGGGCCAAGAGACCCAGTACTTC. Translation: CASSQRRGQETQYF.